This T cell receptor (beta chain) was captured in a study of blood T cell repertoires in COVID-19. Background on the study: In each case, the material was cDNA or gDNA derived from T cells, B-cell-depleted T cells, or PBMCs.

This CDR3 comprises 16 residues. V lost 4 bases and J 1 base, leaving 16 bases between the germline ends. Germline-derived CDR1 and CDR2 are SGHAT and FQNNGV. Per the study methods: Scientists estimated how many nucleated cells there were by amplifying reference gene primers. Here immunoSEQ multiplex PCR was the method, and the copy in TCRdb shows in-frame clones only, minus some. V and J calls and clone size are those listed in that table; D and trimming were worked out from the DNA. The repertoire includes under 200,000 clones, about 85% of them detected once, and around 10% sits in the top ten. Sequencing was done on a sample of peripheral blood. The rearrangement links TRBV11-2 to TRBJ1-1; perhaps TRBD1 as D (5 bases). The TCR comes from a woman of 80 years or more with acute or convalescent COVID-19. CDR3 sequence: CASSSPPGGGNTEAFF. The CDR3 DNA sequence: TGTGCCAGCAGCTCCCCGCCGGGCGGGGGGAACACTGAAGCTTTCTTT.